The TCR beta chain under discussion was sequenced for a study of T cell repertoires in cytomegalovirus infection. Background on the study: Public TCR beta signatures were indicative of both CMV infection and a matching HLA type.

This clonotype was counted at least ten times. The antigen remains undetermined. The germline gives CDR1 SEHNR, CDR2 FQNEAQ (reference sequence). The CDR3 has 15 residues. V lost 3 bases, J lost 6 bases, and 5 bases stayed unmatched. TCRdb redid the calling of the reads with MiXCR, one entry per CDR3 protein. The table records more than 200,000 distinct CDR3 sequences, approximately 10% of them present only once. Study-level points and caveats: Dominating the ex vivo response were HLA-C-restricted CMV-specific TCR beta clonotypes. CMV carriers having the relevant HLA were flagged by cumulative public TCR beta family frequency.

The rearrangement links TRBV7-9 to TRBJ2-5; 12 bases are shared with TRBD1. The receptor was isolated from a human donor in good health (CMV status not recorded). Some clones in this sample may be carry-over from other donors' samples. The sample comprised PBMCs. The CDR3: CASSLRDRGRQTQYF. The CDR3 DNA follows: TGTGCCAGCAGCTTGAGGGACAGGGGGCGACAGACCCAGTACTTC.